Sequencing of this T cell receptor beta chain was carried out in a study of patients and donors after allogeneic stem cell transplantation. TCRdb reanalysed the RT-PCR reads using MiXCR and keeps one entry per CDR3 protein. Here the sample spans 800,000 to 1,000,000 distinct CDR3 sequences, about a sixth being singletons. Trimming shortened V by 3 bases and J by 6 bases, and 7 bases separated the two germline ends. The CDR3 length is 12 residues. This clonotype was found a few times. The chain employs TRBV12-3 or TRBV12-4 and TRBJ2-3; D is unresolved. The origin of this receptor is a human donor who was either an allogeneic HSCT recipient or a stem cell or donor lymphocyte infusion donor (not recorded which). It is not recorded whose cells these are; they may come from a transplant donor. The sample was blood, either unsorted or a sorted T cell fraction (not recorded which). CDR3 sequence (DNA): TGTGCCAGCAGTTTTGCACGGGATACGCAGTATTTT. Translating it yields CASSFARDTQYF.